This T cell receptor beta chain comes out of a study of shared clonotypes between healthy human individuals. Method: immunoSEQ multiplex PCR; TCRdb's copy keeps in-frame clones and lacks some. Of over a million clones listed, about 96% are singletons. The length of the CDR3 is 15 residues. Germline lookup yields CDR1 SGHDN and CDR2 FVKESK. Unmatched junction bases numbered 7, after V lost 4 bases and J lost 3 bases. This clonotype was obtained from a man between 25 and 39 years old in good health. Material for sequencing was naive CD4+ T cells sorted from blood. Subset defined: CD45RA+ positively selected. The chain couples TRBV14 to TRBJ2-3, with 7 bases lining up with TRBD2. CDR3: CASSRRGLTTDTQYF. The CDR3, as DNA: TGTGCCAGCAGCCGTCGGGGACTAACTACAGATACGCAGTATTTT.